These T cell receptor beta chains were read from a single sample in a study of blood T cells in healthy people across ages. MiXCR, run by TCRdb on the 5' RACE reads, gives a single entry per CDR3 protein. The repertoire holds over 450,000 distinct CDR3 sequences, with more than 20% as singletons. These sequences were also reported in another study, on T cells of mothers and their children.

Material: blood. Receptors were obtained from a boy aged 5 to 17 in good health. Each CDR3 is given with its conserved first and last residue. The order of the fields is D gene, V gene, J gene, clone size, CDR3 DNA, CDR3 protein. D genes are given only for firm matches. For some rows the clone size is stated as once, few or many, or as a class when expanded; others skip it.

d_gene: TRBD2; v_gene: TRBV20-1; j_gene: TRBJ2-1; abundance: few; CDR3nt: TGCAGTGCAACGGGACTAGCGCTTCACGAGCAGTTCTTC; CDR3aa: CSATGLALHEQFF
d_gene: NA; v_gene: TRBV19; j_gene: TRBJ2-1; abundance: NA; CDR3nt: TGTGCCAGTAGTAAGGGCCTAGGGCTAGCGAATTACAATGAGCAGTTCTTC; CDR3aa: CASSKGLGLANYNEQFF
d_gene: TRBD2; v_gene: TRBV28; j_gene: TRBJ2-5; abundance: many; CDR3nt: TGTGCCAGCAGTACTAGCGGGGAACAAGAGACCCAGTACTTC; CDR3aa: CASSTSGEQETQYF
d_gene: TRBD2; v_gene: TRBV27; j_gene: TRBJ2-6; abundance: few; CDR3nt: TGTGCCAGCAGTTTATCGGGAGGGTCTGGGGCCAACGTCCTGACTTTC; CDR3aa: CASSLSGGSGANVLTF
d_gene: NA; v_gene: TRBV4-1; j_gene: TRBJ1-1; abundance: NA; CDR3nt: TGCGCCAGCAGCCAAGATCTGGTCAGGGCGAGGAACACTGAAGCTTTCTTT; CDR3aa: CASSQDLVRARNTEAFF
d_gene: NA; v_gene: TRBV5-5; j_gene: TRBJ1-1; abundance: NA; CDR3nt: TGTGCCAGCAGCTTGATCGTCGGACCTGAAGCTTTCTTT; CDR3aa: CASSLIVGPEAFF
d_gene: NA; v_gene: TRBV7-2; j_gene: TRBJ1-3; abundance: NA; CDR3nt: TGTGCCAGCAGCTTAGACCCTCGGGGGGACGGAAACACCATATATTTT; CDR3aa: CASSLDPRGDGNTIYF
d_gene: NA; v_gene: TRBV27; j_gene: TRBJ2-5; abundance: many; CDR3nt: TGTGCCACCAAAACTAGCCACGAGACCCAGTACTTC; CDR3aa: CATKTSHETQYF
d_gene: NA; v_gene: TRBV7-2; j_gene: TRBJ2-5; abundance: many; CDR3nt: TGTGCCAGCAGCTCCCAGGGGCGAGAGACCCAGTACTTC; CDR3aa: CASSSQGRETQYF
d_gene: TRBD1; v_gene: TRBV20-1; j_gene: TRBJ1-5; abundance: NA; CDR3nt: TGCAGTGCTAGATTAACCGGGACAGGGCTGGGGAGCAATCAGCCCCAGCATTTT; CDR3aa: CSARLTGTGLGSNQPQHF
d_gene: TRBD2; v_gene: TRBV5-1; j_gene: TRBJ2-7; abundance: NA; CDR3nt: TGCGCCAGCAGCTTTAGCGGGGGGGCCTCCTACGAGCAGTACTTC; CDR3aa: CASSFSGGASYEQYF
d_gene: TRBD1; v_gene: TRBV6-1; j_gene: TRBJ1-2; abundance: NA; CDR3nt: TGTGCCAGCACTGAAGGGACAGGGGACTATGGCTACACCTTC; CDR3aa: CASTEGTGDYGYTF
d_gene: TRBD2; v_gene: TRBV2; j_gene: TRBJ2-7; abundance: many; CDR3nt: TGTGCCAGTAGCGGGAGCCCCTACGAGCAGTACTTC; CDR3aa: CASSGSPYEQYF
d_gene: TRBD1; v_gene: TRBV7-8; j_gene: TRBJ1-2; abundance: NA; CDR3nt: TGTGCCAGCAGCTTAGCGGGGGGACAGGCAAACTATGGCTACACCTTC; CDR3aa: CASSLAGGQANYGYTF
d_gene: NA; v_gene: TRBV28; j_gene: TRBJ2-7; abundance: few; CDR3nt: TGTGCCAGCAGCCCCCATTTGGGGTTTGAAGGCTACGAGCAGTACTTC; CDR3aa: CASSPHLGFEGYEQYF
d_gene: TRBD1; v_gene: TRBV12-3/TRBV12-4; j_gene: TRBJ1-1; abundance: few; CDR3nt: TGTGCCAGCAGTTTATTCCTTACAGGGGGCGTAACTGAAGCTTTCTTT; CDR3aa: CASSLFLTGGVTEAFF
d_gene: NA; v_gene: TRBV7-2; j_gene: TRBJ1-5; abundance: few; CDR3nt: TGTGCCAGCAGCTTCCCAGGACGTCAGCCCCAGCATTTT; CDR3aa: CASSFPGRQPQHF
d_gene: NA; v_gene: TRBV12-3/TRBV12-4; j_gene: TRBJ2-7; abundance: NA; CDR3nt: TGTGCCAGCAGTTTAATAGACATCGACTTAGAGGAGCAGTACTTC; CDR3aa: CASSLIDIDLEEQYF
d_gene: TRBD1; v_gene: TRBV7-9; j_gene: TRBJ1-3; abundance: NA; CDR3nt: TGTGCCAGCAGCCCCGACAGGGGTCTCTCTGGAAACACCATATATTTT; CDR3aa: CASSPDRGLSGNTIYF
d_gene: NA; v_gene: TRBV20-1; j_gene: TRBJ1-4; abundance: NA; CDR3nt: TGCAGTGCTCGTGGGCTCAATGAAAAACTGTTTTTT; CDR3aa: CSARGLNEKLFF
d_gene: NA; v_gene: TRBV10-3; j_gene: TRBJ1-2; abundance: NA; CDR3nt: TGTGCCATCAGTGCCCCTTACCGGGACCAAAATCCCTGGGACTATGGCTACACCTTC; CDR3aa: CAISAPYRDQNPWDYGYTF
d_gene: TRBD2; v_gene: TRBV20-1; j_gene: TRBJ2-1; abundance: NA; CDR3nt: TGCAGTGCTAGAGCCCTAGCGGGAGGATCGTACAATGAGCAGTTCTTC; CDR3aa: CSARALAGGSYNEQFF
d_gene: NA; v_gene: TRBV20-1; j_gene: TRBJ1-2; abundance: few; CDR3nt: TGCAGTGCTGGGCCGTTTGGTGGCTACACCTTC; CDR3aa: CSAGPFGGYTF
d_gene: NA; v_gene: TRBV3-1; j_gene: TRBJ2-1; abundance: few; CDR3nt: TGTGCCAGCAGCCACGAGCGGGAGCAGTTCTTC; CDR3aa: CASSHEREQFF
d_gene: TRBD2; v_gene: TRBV27; j_gene: TRBJ2-5; abundance: few; CDR3nt: TGTGCCAGCAGTTTAGCTCGGGGGGTACAAGAGACCCAGTACTTC; CDR3aa: CASSLARGVQETQYF
d_gene: NA; v_gene: TRBV9; j_gene: TRBJ2-4; abundance: few; CDR3nt: TGTGCCAGCAGCGTATTAACAGGGAGGGACATTCAGTACTTC; CDR3aa: CASSVLTGRDIQYF
d_gene: NA; v_gene: TRBV7-8; j_gene: TRBJ2-7; abundance: NA; CDR3nt: TGTGCCAGCAGTCAAAGTCAGGGTAGGCCCTCTCCCGAGCAGTACTTC; CDR3aa: CASSQSQGRPSPEQYF
d_gene: NA; v_gene: TRBV7-2; j_gene: TRBJ2-7; abundance: NA; CDR3nt: TGTGCCAGCAGCATTCACAGCACCCAGTACTTC; CDR3aa: CASSIHSTQYF